This record covers a single T cell receptor (beta chain). The same CDR3 can be traced to other DNA sequences in this sample. This table comes from immunoSEQ multiplex PCR, and its TCRdb copy is limited to in-frame clones, with some not included. Among some 1 million clones listed, about 76% were seen once. The record originates from a study of shared clonotypes between healthy human individuals. V lost 5 bases, J lost 4 bases, and 4 bases stayed unmatched. The germline gives CDR1 SGHTA, CDR2 FQGNSA. This CDR3 has 14 residues. The chain is built from TRBV7-2 and TRBJ2-2; TRBD1 matches at 7 bases. The material sequenced was memory CD4+ T cells sorted from blood. The subset was: CD45RA-negative fraction. The clonotype originates from a man younger than 35 in good health. The CDR3, as DNA: TGTGCCAGCAGCCCCGGGACAGCCACCGGGGAGCTGTTTTTT. This translates into CASSPGTATGELFF.